This TCR beta chain was sequenced for a study of cytomegalovirus exposure and HLA in healthy donors. Study results and limitations: The sole available immune exposure information was CMV serostatus.

PCR involved 60 Vbeta and 13 Jbeta primers. Sequencing used immunoSEQ multiplex PCR; TCRdb keeps in-frame clones, though not all of them. The table has 180,000 or so clones, around 80% seen once; the top ten hold about 4.4%. The CDR3 is 14 amino acids. Looked up from germline, CDR1 is LGHNA and CDR2 is YSLEER. V was trimmed by 5 bases and J by 1 base, leaving 10 bases between them. This clone has a handful of counts. Its antigen is as yet unknown. This TCR was sampled from a woman aged 50 to 60 in good health and CMV-seropositive. The sequencing sample was made of PBMCs. V is TRBV4-3 and J is TRBJ2-3, with a possible D match to TRBD1 (6 bases). The CDR3 loop is CASSRRTGTDTQYF. The CDR3 DNA reads TGCGCCAGCAGCAGACGGACAGGCACAGATACGCAGTATTTT.